Following are 29 T cell receptor beta chains from one sample sequenced in a study of blood T cell repertoires in COVID-19. The repertoire was sequenced with immunoSEQ multiplex PCR; TCRdb's copy has only in-frame clones and lacks some. Of roughly 250,000 clones listed, approximately 78% are singletons. Sequencing was performed on peripheral blood. These receptors were obtained from a woman aged 60-75 years with active or convalescent COVID-19.

The chain has TRBV6-5 and TRBJ1-2, with 9 bases fitting TRBD1. CDR1 is MNHEY and CDR2 is SVGAGI in the germline V gene. The J segment lost 2 bases and the V segment lost 8 bases, leaving 6 bases of the junction unmatched. This CDR3 comprises 14 residues. The CDR3 coding sequence is TGTGCCAGCCGACAGGGGGTGGGGAACTATGGCTACACCTTC. Translating gives CASRQGVGNYGYTF.

V usage is TRBV6-5 and J usage is TRBJ2-7, with 7 positions matching TRBD1. Losses at the gene ends were 5 bases for V and 1 base for J; bases not matched to a gene: 5. The CDR3 spans 14 residues. CDR1 and CDR2 (germline): MNHEY, SVGAGI. In DNA form, the CDR3 reads TGTGCCAGCAGTAATCGGGACAGATCCTACGAGCAGTACTTC. Residues: CASSNRDRSYEQYF.

The genes are TRBV7-9 and TRBJ1-3; tentative D call: TRBD1 (6 bases). Germline CDR1 SEHNR, CDR2 FQNEAQ (reference sequence). The V gene lost 3 bases and the J gene lost 4 bases, with 13 bases spanning the gap. The CDR3 is 15 residues long. Here the CDR3 DNA reads TGTGCCAGCAGCTTCGCGCAGGGGATAGGAAACACCATATATTTT. It translates to CASSFAQGIGNTIYF.

This clone was picked up one time. This sequence joins TRBV6-5 and TRBJ1-1, with 9 bases lining up with TRBD1. J was trimmed by 1 base and V by 8 bases; bases with no gene match: 2. The germline gives CDR1 MNHEY, CDR2 SVGAGI. The CDR3 extends over 13 amino acids. CDR3 sequence: CASGGQGNTEAFF. The CDR3 bases are TGTGCCAGCGGGGGACAGGGGAACACTGAAGCTTTCTTT.

This chain links TRBV14 with TRBJ1-2, with D possibly matching TRBD1 (6 bases). The CDR3 extends over 14 amino acids. The germline V gene encodes CDR1 SGHDN and CDR2 FVKESK. Trimming removed 3 bases from V and 8 bases from J, with 16 bases in between. The CDR3 DNA follows: TGTGCCAGCAGCCACCGAGACAGGTTGTGGGGCTACACCTTC. It encodes CASSHRDRLWGYTF.

Comments on this clone: This CDR3 is also generated by other DNA sequences in the sample. CDR3 DNA sequence: TGTGCCAGCAGCTTAGCGACAGGGAGTAATTCACCCCTCCACTTT. This sequence encodes CASSLATGSNSPLHF. This chain joins TRBV7-2 and TRBJ1-6; TRBD1 matches at 7 bases. The length of the CDR3 is 15 residues. Germline assignment: CDR1 SGHTA and CDR2 FQGNSA. V shed 0 bases and J 6 bases; nucleotides not matched to a gene: 2. Based on the CDR3 plus reference TRBV7-2 and TRBJ1-6, the full variable domain is GAGVSQSPSNKVTEKGKDVELRCDPISGHTALYWYRQSLGQGLEFLIYFQGNSAPDKSGLPSDRFSAERTGGSVSTLTIQRTQQEDSAVYLCASSLATGSNSPLHFGNGTRLTVT.

The rearrangement joins TRBV30 to TRBJ2-3; no clear D gene. CDR1 is GTSNPN, CDR2 SVGIG, per germline (reference sequence). The CDR3 runs to 14 residues. V was trimmed by 2 bases and J by 2 bases, leaving 11 bases between them. The DNA of the CDR3 is TGTGCCTGGAGTCGGGTTAGCCCCACAGATACGCAGTATTTT. This gives the protein CAWSRVSPTDTQYF.

The chain carries TRBV7-8 and TRBJ2-1, with 9 bases identical to TRBD2. This CDR3 comprises 16 residues. The V gene end was trimmed by 5 bases and the J gene end by 2 bases; junction bases not matched to a gene: 7. Germline V gene lookup returns CDR1 SGHVS and CDR2 FQNEAQ. The CDR3 reads CASSLGRGGAYNEQFF. For the CDR3, the DNA is TGTGCCAGCAGCCTAGGTCGCGGGGGGGCCTACAATGAGCAGTTCTTC.

The CDR3 DNA reads as TGCAGCGCCCGGACAGGTTACTCTGGGGCCAACGTCCTGACTTTC. Translation: CSARTGYSGANVLTF. The gene calls are TRBV29-1 and TRBJ2-6; TRBD1 agrees at 7 bases. The germline V gene encodes CDR1 SQVTM and CDR2 ANQGSEA. The CDR3 is 15 amino acids. The trim removed 7 bases at V and 0 bases at J, leaving 6 bases unmatched.

The chain recombines TRBV29-1 with TRBJ1-3; no clear D gene. There are 12 residues in the CDR3. Trimming removed 6 bases at V and 0 bases at J, with 6 bases between. Germline CDR1 SQVTM, CDR2 ANQGSEA. The CDR3 DNA reads TGCAGCGTGCGGATCTCTGGAAACACCATATATTTT. This encodes CSVRISGNTIYF.

This chain joins TRBV2 and TRBJ1-2; 9 nucleotides match TRBD1. Germline loops: CDR1 SNHLY, CDR2 FYNNEI. V shed 5 bases and J 8 bases; nucleotides not matched to a gene: 18. CDR3 length: 17 amino acids. The CDR3 sequence is CASSLSRDRVYFNGYTF. The CDR3 DNA follows: TGTGCCAGCAGTTTATCCCGGGACAGGGTATACTTCAACGGCTACACCTTC.

This clone was counted between two and nine times. The chain joins TRBV7-9 to TRBJ2-2; no reliable D call. Between the trimmed V and J ends, which lost 5 bases and 0 bases, there was a span of 13 bases. CDR3 size: 16 residues. Looked up from germline, CDR1 is SEHNR and CDR2 is FQNEAQ (reference sequence). CDR3 residues: CASSNKQDSNTGELFF. As DNA, the CDR3 is TGTGCCAGCAGCAATAAGCAAGACTCGAACACCGGGGAGCTGTTTTTT.

The chain recombines TRBV5-1 with TRBJ1-1; no reliable D call. This CDR3 comprises 12 residues. V was cut by 9 bases and J by 11 bases, with 20 bases left in between. Germline V gives CDR1 SGHRS, CDR2 YFSETQ. The CDR3 DNA follows: TGCGCCAACCCCGGTAGGTCTGAGCGGGCTTTCTTT. Its protein product is CANPGRSERAFF.

This clone occurred once. This chain uses TRBV3-1 (or the pseudogene TRBV3-2) with TRBJ2-5; tentatively, D is TRBD2 (7 bases). CDR1 and CDR2 (germline): LGHDT, YNNKEL (reference sequence). The V end lost 3 bases, the J end lost 5 bases, and 13 bases lay between the germline ends. This CDR3 is built from 14 residues. CDR3 DNA: TGTGCCAGCAGCCATAGTGGGGGGGCTGAGACCCAGTACTTC. It is translated as CASSHSGGAETQYF.

Of note for this clone: A junction boundary mismatches the germline segment, possibly from a read error. In nucleotides, the CDR3 is TGTGCCGGCAGCTTCCGCCTAGGGACAGGGGGCACAGATACGCAGTATTTT. Translated: CAGSFRLGTGGTDTQYF. This chain connects TRBV7-9 to TRBJ2-3, with TRBD1 matching over 10 bases. Germline CDR1 SEHNR, CDR2 FQNEAQ (reference sequence). There are 17 residues in the CDR3.

This clone was seen just once. V and J are TRBV5-6 and TRBJ1-3, with 7 nucleotides matching TRBD1. With V trimmed by 3 bases and J by 7 bases, 10 bases remained unmatched. This CDR3 is 15 amino acids long. Germline CDR1 is SGHDT and CDR2 is YYEEEE. CDR3 loop: CASSSPTGRLNTIYF. The CDR3 nucleotides are TGTGCCAGCAGCTCACCGACAGGGAGGTTGAACACCATATATTTT.

V usage is TRBV6-5 and J usage is TRBJ2-5, with D perhaps TRBD1 (6 bases). This CDR3 contains 11 residues. Germline CDR1 is MNHEY and CDR2 is SVGAGI. V was shortened by 6 bases and J by 7 bases, with 9 bases between the two germline ends. In DNA, the CDR3 is TGTGCCAGCAGACAACAGGGGACCCAGTACTTC. Amino acids: CASRQQGTQYF.

This sequence joins TRBV9 and TRBJ1-6, with D perhaps matching TRBD1 (6 bases). The CDR3 length is 16 residues. V shed 4 bases and J shed 8 bases, with 19 bases lying between them. Germline CDR1 SGDLS, CDR2 YYNGEE. CDR3 in amino acids: CASSPQGSGSDSPLHF. CDR3 bases: TGTGCCAGCAGCCCCCAGGGGTCAGGGTCGGATTCACCCCTCCACTTT.

In its sample, this clone was seen once. The chain combines TRBV19 with TRBJ1-3; TRBD1 might be the D (5 bases). Germline V lookup: CDR1 LNHDA, CDR2 SQIVND (reference sequence). CDR3 size: 16 residues. The germline V and J ends were trimmed by 3 bases and 7 bases, with 19 bases remaining between them. CDR3: CASSIEARAPGNTIYF. The CDR3 DNA sequence: TGTGCCAGTAGTATTGAGGCCCGGGCGCCAGGGAACACCATATATTTT.

V gene TRBV7-2 combines with J gene TRBJ1-2; D possibly corresponds to TRBD1 (6 bases). Trimming shortened V by 5 bases and J by 5 bases, and 27 bases separated the two germline ends. The CDR3 loop spans 18 amino acids. Germline V gene data show CDR1 as SGHTA and CDR2 as FQGNSA. Here the CDR3 reads CASSLSVGQTEEIYGYTF. The CDR3 DNA follows: TGTGCCAGCAGCCTCAGCGTCGGACAGACCGAGGAGATTTATGGCTACACCTTC.

The chain links TRBV7-8 to TRBJ1-2; perhaps TRBD1 as D (6 bases). Germline V gene lookup returns CDR1 SGHVS and CDR2 FQNEAQ. Trimming took 0 bases from V and 0 from J, leaving 17 bases between them. The CDR3 contains 18 residues. Here the CDR3 DNA reads TGTGCCAGCAGCTTAGCCGGGTCATGGACAGCCGCTAACTATGGCTACACCTTC. Protein sequence: CASSLAGSWTAANYGYTF.

The chain has TRBV7-6 and TRBJ2-5; 7 bases fit TRBD1. CDR3 length equals 14 residues. Germline-derived CDR1 and CDR2 are SGHVS and FNYEAQ. J was trimmed by 3 bases and V by 5 bases; bases with no gene match: 6. The CDR3 loop is CASSRGQFKETQYF. CDR3 in DNA: TGTGCCAGCAGCCGGGGACAGTTTAAAGAGACCCAGTACTTC.

This clone was observed a single time. V gene TRBV7-2 combines with J gene TRBJ2-3; 12 bases fit TRBD2. This CDR3 region has 17 residues. CDR1 is SGHTA and CDR2 is FQGNSA in the germline V gene. Trimming removed 8 bases from V and 6 bases from J; junction bases left unmatched: 15. CDR3 in DNA: TGTGCCAGCGCCAAGGGCCCACTAGCGGGGGGCGGGGATACGCAGTATTTT. Translating gives CASAKGPLAGGGDTQYF.

V gene TRBV4-1 combines with J gene TRBJ1-4; D is unclear. From germline, CDR1 is MGHRA and CDR2 YSYEKL. The CDR3 covers 15 residues. V lost 1 base to trimming and J lost 4 bases, with 10 bases between them. The DNA for the CDR3 is TGCGCCAGCAGCCAAGTGGTAACAGTTAATGAAAAACTGTTTTTT. Amino acid sequence: CASSQVVTVNEKLFF.

V gene TRBV6-2 or TRBV6-3 combines with J gene TRBJ2-5; 7 bases fit TRBD2. Unmatched junction bases numbered 2, after V lost 0 bases and J lost 1 base. Germline CDR1 and CDR2: MNHEY and SVGEGT. CDR3 length equals 15 residues. The CDR3 DNA follows: TGTGCCAGCAGTTACTCCTCTAGCGGCCAAGAGACCCAGTACTTC. It translates to CASSYSSSGQETQYF.

The CDR3 loop is CAWSGTGGLYEQYF. The CDR3, as DNA: TGTGCCTGGAGCGGGACAGGGGGCCTGTACGAGCAGTACTTC. V usage is TRBV30 and J usage is TRBJ2-7; 12 nucleotides line up with TRBD1. The V gene's germline CDR1 is GTSNPN and CDR2 SVGIG (reference sequence). J lost 4 bases, V lost 3 bases, and 4 bases had no gene match. This CDR3 comprises 14 residues.

The chain employs TRBV3-1 (or the pseudogene TRBV3-2) and TRBJ2-7, with 10 bases fitting TRBD1. V shed 4 bases and J 3 bases; nucleotides not matched to a gene: 6. Germline CDR1 reads LGHDT; CDR2 reads YNNKEL (reference sequence). This CDR3 has 15 residues. CDR3 coding DNA: TGTGCCAGCAGCCGGGACAGGGGAGGGTTCTACGAGCAGTACTTC. Amino acids: CASSRDRGGFYEQYF.

The rearrangement links TRBV4-3 to TRBJ2-3; D may be TRBD1 (7 bases). With 0 bases removed from V and 9 bases from J, the gap between germline ends came to 16 bases. The CDR3 extends over 15 amino acids. Germline CDR1 is LGHNA and CDR2 is YSLEER. CDR3 in DNA: TGCGCCAGCAGCCAAGAAGGGGGGACAGTTGGGACGCAGTATTTT. This sequence encodes CASSQEGGTVGTQYF.

The chain has TRBV4-1 and TRBJ2-4, with D perhaps matching TRBD2 (5 bases). The CDR3 totals 18 residues. Germline CDR1 is MGHRA and CDR2 is YSYEKL. V gave up 0 bases and J gave up 1 base, with 16 bases separating them. The CDR3 here is CASSQDPPLAFAKNIQYF. The DNA of the CDR3 is TGCGCCAGCAGCCAAGATCCCCCCCTAGCTTTTGCCAAAAACATTCAGTACTTC.